One sample yielded the 11 T cell receptor beta chains listed below, sequenced in a study of Graves' ophthalmopathy and Graves' hyperthyroidism. From RNA, the CDR3 regions of TCR beta chains were amplified and sequenced. The first-round RT-PCR employed HTBI primers together with the Qiagen OneStep RT-PCR kit. A multiplex PCR was then performed as the second round. TCRdb re-analysed the multiplex PCR reads in MiXCR, keeping a single row per CDR3 protein. The sample contains about 1.1 million distinct CDR3 sequences, about 35% of which appear only once. Sequenced material: peripheral blood or thyroid tissue (not recorded which). These receptors came from an adult man with Graves' hyperthyroidism.

This clonotype was recorded at least ten times. This chain connects TRBV20-1 to TRBJ1-2, with 8 nucleotides matching TRBD1. Trimming cost V 6 bases and J 3 bases; bases outside gene matches: 9. Germline loops: CDR1 DFQATT, CDR2 SNEGSKA (reference sequence). The CDR3 runs to 14 residues. The CDR3 DNA reads as TGCAGTGCCAACAGGGGGGAGTCCTACTATGGCTACACCTTC. It is translated as CSANRGESYYGYTF.

This clonotype has just one count. The chain combines TRBV12-3 or TRBV12-4 with TRBJ2-2, with D tentatively TRBD2 (5 bases). The CDR3 contains 16 residues. Trimming removed 2 bases from V and 4 bases from J, with 14 bases in between. The CDR3 reads CASSLLRQAGTGELFF. The DNA of the CDR3 is TGTGCCAGCAGTTTATTGCGGCAGGCGGGCACCGGGGAGCTGTTTTTT.

V is TRBV4-1 and J is TRBJ1-1; D ambiguous. Germline assignment: CDR1 MGHRA and CDR2 YSYEKL. The CDR3 has 16 residues. V lost 0 bases, J lost 4 bases, and 15 bases lay in between. The CDR3 nucleotides read TGCGCCAGCAGCCAAGATCGTCGGGGTTTGGGCACTGAAGCTTTCTTT. Amino acids: CASSQDRRGLGTEAFF.

This clonotype was picked up a small number of times. The CDR3 reads CAWSGPTRYEQYF. The DNA of the CDR3 is TGTGCCTGGAGTGGACCGACTCGCTACGAGCAGTACTTC. The chain links TRBV30 to TRBJ2-7, with D unresolved. The CDR3 is 13 amino acids. Germline-derived CDR1 and CDR2 are GTSNPN and SVGIG (reference sequence). Trimming removed 1 base from V and 3 bases from J, with 10 bases in between. Full variable domain (missing parts from reference TRBV30 and TRBJ2-7): SQTIHQWPATLVQPVGSPLSLECTVEGTSNPNLYWYRQAAGRGLQLLFYSVGIGQISSEVPQNLSASRPQDRQFILSSKKLLLSDSGFYLCAWSGPTRYEQYFGPGTRLTVT.

This clonotype occurred many times. This sequence joins TRBV20-1 and TRBJ1-3; TRBD1 matches 7 bases. With V trimmed by 2 bases and J by 6 bases, 7 bases remained unmatched. The germline V gene has CDR1 DFQATT and CDR2 SNEGSKA (reference sequence). The CDR3 covers 14 residues. In DNA, the CDR3 is TGCAGTGCTAGATTTACAGGGGCGGTAAACACCATATATTTT. This codes for CSARFTGAVNTIYF.

At least ten counts were recorded for this clonotype. The V and J genes are TRBV12-3 or TRBV12-4 and TRBJ2-7; D is tentatively TRBD1 or TRBD2 (5 bases each). V lost 9 bases to trimming and J lost 0 bases, with 12 bases between them. This CDR3 spans 13 amino acids. The CDR3 region has the DNA TGTGCCAGTCTCCGGGACGGCTCCTACGAGCAGTACTTC. This codes for CASLRDGSYEQYF.

This clonotype was observed many times. V and J are TRBV7-9 and TRBJ1-6, with D tentatively TRBD1 (5 bases). The length of the CDR3 is 14 residues. Germline loops: CDR1 SEHNR, CDR2 FQNEAQ (reference sequence). Trimming took off 1 base at V and 7 bases at J, with 8 bases between the two ends. The CDR3 is CASSLGQLNSPLHF. The CDR3 DNA reads TGTGCCAGCAGCTTAGGACAGTTGAATTCACCCCTCCACTTT.

This clonotype was seen at least ten times. The rearrangement uses TRBV19 and TRBJ1-5; D remains unclear. The CDR3 runs to 14 residues. CDR1 and CDR2 from the germline V gene are LNHDA and SQIVND (reference sequence). V dropped 7 bases and J dropped 4 bases, with 14 bases sitting between them. The CDR3 loop is CASTFGSWNQPQHF. The CDR3 nucleotides read TGTGCCAGTACCTTCGGGTCCTGGAATCAGCCCCAGCATTTT.

Turning to this clonotype: The germline gene is not matched at one end of the junction; a read error may be the cause. The CDR3 nucleotides read TGTGCCAGCAGTTTGACGGACAGTCTTTTAAACTATGGCTACACCTTC. The encoded protein is CASSLTDSLLNYGYTF. The genes are TRBV10-3 and TRBJ1-2, with a weak D call TRBD1 (6 bases). Germline CDR1 ENHRY, CDR2 SYGVKD. This CDR3 has 16 amino acids.

This clonotype showed up many times. This chain connects TRBV20-1 to TRBJ2-5, with D possibly TRBD2 on 5 matching bases. The CDR3 spans 16 residues. The germline V gene has CDR1 DFQATT and CDR2 SNEGSKA (reference sequence). V shed 0 bases and J shed 1 base, with 15 bases lying between them. The CDR3 coding sequence is TGCAGTGCTAGAGATCTACTAGGACCCAGCCAAGAGACCCAGTACTTC. It translates to CSARDLLGPSQETQYF.

This clonotype was counted a few times. This chain connects TRBV11-2 to TRBJ1-2, with TRBD1 as a possible D gene (6 bases). Trimming stripped 4 bases from V and 3 bases from J, with 18 bases between. This CDR3 spans 16 amino acids. Germline CDR1 is SGHAT and CDR2 is FQNNGV. DNA of the CDR3: TGTGCCAGCAGCTCTCACAGGGCCCGAAGCGACTATGGCTACACCTTC. Translated: CASSSHRARSDYGYTF.